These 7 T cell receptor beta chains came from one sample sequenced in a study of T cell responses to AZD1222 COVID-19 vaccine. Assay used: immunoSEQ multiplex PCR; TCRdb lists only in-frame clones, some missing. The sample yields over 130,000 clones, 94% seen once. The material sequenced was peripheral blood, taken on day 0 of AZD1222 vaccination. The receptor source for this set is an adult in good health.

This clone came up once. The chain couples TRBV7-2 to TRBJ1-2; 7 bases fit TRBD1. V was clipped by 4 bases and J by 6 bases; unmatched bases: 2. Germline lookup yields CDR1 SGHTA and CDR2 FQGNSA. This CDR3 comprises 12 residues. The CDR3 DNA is TGTGCCAGCAGCTACGGACAGGATGGCTACACCTTC. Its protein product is CASSYGQDGYTF.

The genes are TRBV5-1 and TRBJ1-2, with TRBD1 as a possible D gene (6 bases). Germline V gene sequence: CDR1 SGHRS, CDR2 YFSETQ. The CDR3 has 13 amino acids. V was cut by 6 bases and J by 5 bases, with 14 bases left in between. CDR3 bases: TGCGCCAGCACCAAGGACAGTCAGTATGGCTACACCTTC. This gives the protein CASTKDSQYGYTF. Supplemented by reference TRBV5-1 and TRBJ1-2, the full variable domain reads KAGVTQTPRYLIKTRGQQVTLSCSPISGHRSVSWYQQTPGQGLQFLFEYFSETQRNKGNFPGRFSGRQFSNSRSEMNVSTLELGDSALYLCASTKDSQYGYTFGSGTRLTVV.

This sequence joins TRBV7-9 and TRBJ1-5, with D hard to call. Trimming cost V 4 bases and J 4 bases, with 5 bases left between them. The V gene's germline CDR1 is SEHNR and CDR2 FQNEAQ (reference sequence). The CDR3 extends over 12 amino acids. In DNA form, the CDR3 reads TGTGCCAGCAGCTATATTAATCAGCCCCAGCATTTT. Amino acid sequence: CASSYINQPQHF.

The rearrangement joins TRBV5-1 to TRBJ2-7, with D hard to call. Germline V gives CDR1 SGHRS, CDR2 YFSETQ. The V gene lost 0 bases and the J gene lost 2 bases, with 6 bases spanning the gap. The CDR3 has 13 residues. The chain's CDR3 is CASSLEGPYEQYV. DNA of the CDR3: TGCGCCAGCAGCTTGGAGGGTCCCTACGAGCAGTACGTC.

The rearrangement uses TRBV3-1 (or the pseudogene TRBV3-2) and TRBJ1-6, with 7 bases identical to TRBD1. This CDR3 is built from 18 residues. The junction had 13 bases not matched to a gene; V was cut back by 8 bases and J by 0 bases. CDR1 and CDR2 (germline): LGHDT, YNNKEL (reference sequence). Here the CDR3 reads CASRLTRQGGSYNSPLHF. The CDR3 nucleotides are TGTGCCAGCCGCCTTACTCGACAGGGAGGCTCCTATAATTCACCCCTCCACTTT.

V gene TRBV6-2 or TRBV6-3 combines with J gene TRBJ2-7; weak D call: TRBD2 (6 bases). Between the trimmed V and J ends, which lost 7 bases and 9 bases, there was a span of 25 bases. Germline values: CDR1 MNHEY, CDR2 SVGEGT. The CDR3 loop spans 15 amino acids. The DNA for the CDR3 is TGTGCCAGCACCCCACGAGGCGGGACTCCGTTTGGGCAGTACGTC. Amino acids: CASTPRGGTPFGQYV.

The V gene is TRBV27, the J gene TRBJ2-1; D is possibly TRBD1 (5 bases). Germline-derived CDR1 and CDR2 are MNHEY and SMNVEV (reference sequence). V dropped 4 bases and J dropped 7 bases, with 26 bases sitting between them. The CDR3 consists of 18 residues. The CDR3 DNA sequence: TGTGCCAGCAGTTCATACCAAGGTACCCAGGGCCTGTGGAATGAGCAGTTCTTC. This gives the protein CASSSYQGTQGLWNEQFF.